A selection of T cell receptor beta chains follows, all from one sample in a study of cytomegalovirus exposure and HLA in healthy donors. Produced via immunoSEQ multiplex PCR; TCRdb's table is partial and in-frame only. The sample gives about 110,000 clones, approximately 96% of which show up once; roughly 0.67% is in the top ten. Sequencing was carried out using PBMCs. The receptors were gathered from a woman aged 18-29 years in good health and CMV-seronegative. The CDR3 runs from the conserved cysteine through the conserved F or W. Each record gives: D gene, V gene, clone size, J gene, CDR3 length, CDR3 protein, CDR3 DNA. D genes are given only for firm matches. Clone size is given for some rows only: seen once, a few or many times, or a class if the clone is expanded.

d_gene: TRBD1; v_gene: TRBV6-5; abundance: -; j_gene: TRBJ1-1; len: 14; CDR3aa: CASSYRTGQSEAFF; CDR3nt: TGTGCCAGCAGTTACAGGACAGGACAATCTGAAGCTTTCTTT
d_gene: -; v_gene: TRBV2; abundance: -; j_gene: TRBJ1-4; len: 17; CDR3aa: CASHERRGLGTNEKLFF; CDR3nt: TGTGCCAGCCACGAGCGGAGGGGATTGGGGACTAATGAAAAACTGTTTTTT
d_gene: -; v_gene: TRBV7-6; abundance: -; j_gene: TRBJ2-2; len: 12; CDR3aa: CASSSPPGELFF; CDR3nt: TGTGCCAGCTCGAGCCCTCCCGGGGAGCTGTTTTTT
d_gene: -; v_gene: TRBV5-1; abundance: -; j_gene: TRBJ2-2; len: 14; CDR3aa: CASSLDRITGELFF; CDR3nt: TGCGCCAGCAGCTTGGACAGGATCACCGGGGAGCTGTTTTTT
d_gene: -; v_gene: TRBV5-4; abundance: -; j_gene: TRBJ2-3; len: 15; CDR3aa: CASSSPTTTPDTQYF; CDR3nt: TGTGCCAGCAGCAGTCCTACTACTACCCCAGATACGCAGTATTTT
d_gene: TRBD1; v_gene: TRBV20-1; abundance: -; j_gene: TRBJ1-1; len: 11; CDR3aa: CSQDRGREAFF; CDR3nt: TGCAGTCAGGACAGGGGGCGGGAAGCTTTCTTT
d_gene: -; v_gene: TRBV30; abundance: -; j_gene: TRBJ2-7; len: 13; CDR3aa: CAWSVLQGYEQYF; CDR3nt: TGTGCCTGGAGTGTACTACAGGGCTACGAGCAGTACTTC
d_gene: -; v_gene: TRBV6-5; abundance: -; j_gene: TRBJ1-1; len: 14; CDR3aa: CASSQYEGSTEAFF; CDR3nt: TGTGCCAGCAGTCAATACGAGGGAAGCACTGAAGCTTTCTTT
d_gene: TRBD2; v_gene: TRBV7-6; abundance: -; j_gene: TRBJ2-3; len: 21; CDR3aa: CASSLPAGRGKSPLNTDTQYF; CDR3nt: TGTGCCAGCAGCTTACCCGCTGGGCGGGGGAAATCACCTTTAAACACAGATACGCAGTATTTT
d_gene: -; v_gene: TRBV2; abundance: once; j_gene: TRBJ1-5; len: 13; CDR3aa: CASTDDGRQPQHF; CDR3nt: TGTGCCAGCACCGACGATGGGCGTCAGCCCCAGCATTTT
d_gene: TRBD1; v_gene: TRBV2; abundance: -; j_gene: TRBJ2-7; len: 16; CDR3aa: CASSLQGAGRSYEQYF; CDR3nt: TGTGCCAGCAGTCTACAGGGGGCAGGTAGGTCCTACGAGCAGTACTTC
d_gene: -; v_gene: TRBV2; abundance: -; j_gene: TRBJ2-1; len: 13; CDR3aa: CASSERGYNEQFF; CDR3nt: TGTGCCAGCAGTGAAAGAGGCTACAATGAGCAGTTCTTC
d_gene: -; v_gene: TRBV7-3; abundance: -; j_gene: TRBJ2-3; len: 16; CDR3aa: CASSLGTSRATDTQYF; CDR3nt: TGTGCCAGCAGCTTAGGCACTAGCAGAGCCACAGATACGCAGTATTTT
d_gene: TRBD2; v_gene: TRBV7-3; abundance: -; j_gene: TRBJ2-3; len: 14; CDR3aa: CASSGGTSVDTQYF; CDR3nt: TGTGCCAGCAGCGGCGGGACTAGCGTCGATACGCAGTATTTT
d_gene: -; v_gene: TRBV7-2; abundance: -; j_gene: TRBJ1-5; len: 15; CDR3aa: CASSLEWGGHQPQHF; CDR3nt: TGTGCCAGCAGCTTAGAGTGGGGAGGCCATCAGCCCCAGCATTTT
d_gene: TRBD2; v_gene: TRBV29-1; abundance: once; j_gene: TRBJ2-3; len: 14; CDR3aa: CSVRTSSSTDTQYF; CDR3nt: TGCAGCGTTAGGACTAGCAGCAGCACAGATACGCAGTATTTT
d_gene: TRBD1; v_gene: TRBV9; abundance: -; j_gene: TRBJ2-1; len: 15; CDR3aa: CASSRQGAGYNEQFF; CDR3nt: TGTGCCAGCAGCCGACAGGGGGCGGGTTACAATGAGCAGTTCTTC
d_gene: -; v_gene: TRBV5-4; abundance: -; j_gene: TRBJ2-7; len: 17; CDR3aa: CASSPHEGIPLSYEQYF; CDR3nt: TGTGCCAGCAGCCCCCATGAGGGCATTCCACTCTCCTACGAGCAGTACTTC
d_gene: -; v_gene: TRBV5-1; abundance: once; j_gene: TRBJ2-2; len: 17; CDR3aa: CASSLLVSGTNTGELFF; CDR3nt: TGCGCCAGCAGCTTGCTCGTATCGGGGACGAACACCGGGGAGCTGTTTTTT
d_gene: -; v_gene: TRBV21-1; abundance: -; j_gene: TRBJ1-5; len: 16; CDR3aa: CASSKDKGNSNQPQHF; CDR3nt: TGTGCCAGCAGCAAAGATAAGGGGAATAGCAATCAGCCCCAGCATTTT
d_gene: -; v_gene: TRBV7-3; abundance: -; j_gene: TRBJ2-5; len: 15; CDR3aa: CASSFPDFFQETQYF; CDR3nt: TGTGCCAGCAGCTTCCCCGACTTTTTCCAAGAGACCCAGTACTTC
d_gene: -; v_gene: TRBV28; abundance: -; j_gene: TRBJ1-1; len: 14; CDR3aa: CASSFSSGNTEAFF; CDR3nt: TGTGCCAGCAGTTTTTCTTCGGGTAACACTGAAGCTTTCTTT
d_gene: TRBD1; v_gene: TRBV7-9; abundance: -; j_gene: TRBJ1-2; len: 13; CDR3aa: CASSVGTGDGYTF; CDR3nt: TGTGCCAGCAGCGTTGGGACAGGAGATGGCTACACCTTC